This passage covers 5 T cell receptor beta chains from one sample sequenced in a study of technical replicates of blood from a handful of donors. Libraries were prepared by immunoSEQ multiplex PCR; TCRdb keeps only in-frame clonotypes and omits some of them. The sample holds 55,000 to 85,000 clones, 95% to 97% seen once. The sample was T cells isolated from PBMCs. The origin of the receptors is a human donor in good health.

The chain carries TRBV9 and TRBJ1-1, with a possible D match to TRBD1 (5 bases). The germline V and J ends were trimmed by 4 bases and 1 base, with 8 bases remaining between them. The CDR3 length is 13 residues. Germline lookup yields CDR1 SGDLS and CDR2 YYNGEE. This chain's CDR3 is CASSTDRNTEAFF. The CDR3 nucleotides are TGTGCCAGCAGCACCGACAGGAACACTGAAGCTTTCTTT.

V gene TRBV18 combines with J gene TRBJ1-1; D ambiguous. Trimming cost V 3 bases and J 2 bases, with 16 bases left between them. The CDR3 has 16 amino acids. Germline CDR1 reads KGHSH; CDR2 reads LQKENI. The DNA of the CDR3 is TGTGCCAGCTCACCCTACGCCCCTGGAGGAAACACTGAAGCTTTCTTT. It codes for CASSPYAPGGNTEAFF.

DNA for the CDR3: TGCGCCAGCAGCAAGGGACAGGGGAATGAAAAACTGTTTTTT. Translation gives CASSKGQGNEKLFF. This rearrangement joins TRBV5-1 to TRBJ1-4; TRBD1 agrees at 10 bases. CDR1 is SGHRS and CDR2 is YFSETQ in the germline V gene. This CDR3 comprises 14 residues. The J segment lost 5 bases and the V segment lost 4 bases, leaving 2 bases of the junction unmatched.

The CDR3 DNA reads as TGTGCCAGCAGCTGGACTAGCGGGATTGAGCAGTACTTC. Its translation is CASSWTSGIEQYF. The V and J genes are TRBV5-4 and TRBJ2-7; 12 bases line up with TRBD2. This CDR3 has 13 residues. J was trimmed by 7 bases and V by 3 bases; bases with no gene match: 2. Germline CDR1 SGHNT, CDR2 YYREEE (reference sequence).

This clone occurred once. The CDR3 nucleotides read TGTGCCAGCAGCACAGGGGTCCAGCCCCAGCATTTT. Translation: CASSTGVQPQHF. This rearrangement joins TRBV6-5 to TRBJ1-5; 7 bases match TRBD1. With 6 bases clipped from V and 7 bases from J, the junction kept 3 bases outside the gene matches. CDR1 and CDR2 from the germline V gene are MNHEY and SVGAGI. The CDR3 covers 12 residues.